The 15 T cell receptor beta chains given below trace back to one sample, sequenced in a study of blood T cell repertoires in COVID-19. Assay: immunoSEQ multiplex PCR; the TCRdb copy retains only in-frame clones and omits some. The table has roughly 75,000 clones, roughly four fifths seen once. Input material: peripheral blood. These receptors originate from a woman between 65 and 79 years old with acute or convalescent COVID-19.

This chain uses TRBV27 with TRBJ2-2; TRBD1 aligns across 9 bases. The V gene end was trimmed by 6 bases and the J gene end by 1 base; junction bases not matched to a gene: 6. Germline CDR1 and CDR2: MNHEY and SMNVEV (reference sequence). The CDR3 spans 16 residues. The CDR3 DNA follows: TGTGCCAGCAGCTCCGGGACAGGGAAGAACACCGGGGAGCTGTTTTTT. This translates into CASSSGTGKNTGELFF.

This rearrangement joins TRBV2 to TRBJ1-6; 9 positions agree with TRBD1. Trimming at V came to 8 bases and at J to 7 bases, leaving 6 bases not matched to a gene. Per germline, CDR1 SNHLY and CDR2 FYNNEI. The CDR3 totals 14 residues. DNA for the CDR3: TGTGCCAGCCGGGGACAGGGAGGCAATTCACCCCTCCACTTT. It encodes CASRGQGGNSPLHF.

Only a few counts were recorded for this clone. The chain joins TRBV6-1 to TRBJ1-1; tentatively, D is TRBD1 (5 bases). V lost 1 base and J 11 bases, leaving 8 bases between the germline ends. The germline CDR1 and CDR2 sequences are MNHNS and SASEGT. There are 11 residues in the CDR3. The CDR3 here is CASSEVSGAFF. The CDR3 DNA reads as TGTGCCAGCAGTGAAGTGTCAGGGGCTTTCTTT.

This clone has a handful of counts. The V gene is TRBV3-1 (or the pseudogene TRBV3-2), the J gene TRBJ1-5; no reliable D call. CDR3 length: 15 residues. Per the germline V gene, CDR1 is LGHDT and CDR2 is YNNKEL (reference sequence). V gave up 0 bases and J gave up 7 bases, with 13 bases separating them. As DNA, the CDR3 is TGTGCCAGCAGCCAAGATCCGAGGCCCCAGCAGCCCCAGCATTTT. This sequence encodes CASSQDPRPQQPQHF.

The chain combines TRBV19 with TRBJ1-2; tentatively, D is TRBD1 (5 bases). The CDR3 is made up of 12 amino acids. With 11 bases removed from V and 5 bases from J, the gap between germline ends came to 15 bases. The V gene's germline CDR1 is LNHDA and CDR2 SQIVND (reference sequence). The CDR3 DNA reads TGTGCCGGGGGGTCAGAGGGTTATGGCTACACCTTC. Its translation: CAGGSEGYGYTF.

V gene TRBV19 combines with J gene TRBJ2-1, with 11 bases identical to TRBD2. V shed 10 bases, J shed 3 bases, and the junction held 11 bases outside the gene matches. The CDR3 length is 16 residues. The germline V gene has CDR1 LNHDA and CDR2 SQIVND (reference sequence). The CDR3 DNA reads TGTGCCACTCGGACCGTAGCGGGAGGGCACTACAATGAGCAGTTCTTC. Translated, it gives CATRTVAGGHYNEQFF.

The V and J genes are TRBV3-1 (or the pseudogene TRBV3-2) and TRBJ2-5; 11 bases line up with TRBD2. The CDR3 runs to 19 residues. From germline, CDR1 is LGHDT and CDR2 YNNKEL (reference sequence). J was trimmed by 4 bases and V by 2 bases; bases with no gene match: 15. The CDR3 here is CASSQWSSGGPKGGETQYF. As DNA, the CDR3 is TGTGCCAGCAGCCAATGGTCTAGCGGGGGGCCTAAGGGAGGAGAGACCCAGTACTTC.

The V gene is TRBV7-9, the J gene TRBJ2-3; TRBD2 matches 7 bases. Germline V lookup: CDR1 SEHNR, CDR2 FQNEAQ (reference sequence). The V gene end was trimmed by 5 bases and the J gene end by 9 bases; junction bases not matched to a gene: 5. This CDR3 region has 12 residues. The CDR3 is CASSHGGDTQYF. CDR3 sequence (DNA): TGTGCCAGCAGCCATGGGGGGGACACGCAGTATTTT.

This clone was found a few times. The CDR3 sequence is CASSAWQEGEKLFF. The CDR3 DNA reads TGTGCCAGCAGTGCTTGGCAGGAGGGGGAAAAACTGTTTTTT. V usage is TRBV2 and J usage is TRBJ1-4, with TRBD1 as a possible D gene (5 bases). Germline-derived CDR1 and CDR2 are SNHLY and FYNNEI. V gave up 4 bases and J gave up 8 bases, with 14 bases separating them. The CDR3 spans 14 residues.

J is TRBJ2-7 and V is TRBV6-1; 7 bases fit TRBD1. The CDR3 is made up of 16 amino acids. The V gene's germline CDR1 is MNHNS and CDR2 SASEGT. Trimming cost V 4 bases and J 0 bases; bases outside gene matches: 9. The CDR3 coding sequence is TGTGCCAGCAGTGGAGGACAGGTCATATCCTCCTACGAGCAGTACTTC. The encoded protein is CASSGGQVISSYEQYF.

J is TRBJ1-5 and V is TRBV19; D gene uncertain. Per germline, CDR1 LNHDA and CDR2 SQIVND (reference sequence). V shed 4 bases and J shed 0 bases, with 10 bases lying between them. The length of the CDR3 is 15 residues. CDR3 loop: CASSREAYSNQPQHF. CDR3 bases: TGTGCCAGTAGTAGGGAGGCTTATAGCAATCAGCCCCAGCATTTT.

The gene calls are TRBV27 and TRBJ1-6; maybe TRBD1 (5 bases). Per germline, CDR1 MNHEY and CDR2 SMNVEV (reference sequence). The germline V and J ends were trimmed by 7 bases and 8 bases, with 12 bases remaining between them. The CDR3 length is 13 residues. The CDR3: CASTSGFDSPLHF. The CDR3 DNA follows: TGTGCCAGCACCTCAGGGTTCGATTCACCCCTCCACTTT.

The count of this clone is one. The chain carries TRBV6-5 and TRBJ2-7, with a possible D match to TRBD1 (6 bases). CDR3 length equals 12 residues. From germline, CDR1 is MNHEY and CDR2 SVGAGI. Trimming removed 5 bases from V and 7 bases from J, with 12 bases in between. For the CDR3, the DNA is TGTGCCAGCAGTCATACAGGGTCAGAGCAGTACTTC. Its translation is CASSHTGSEQYF.

This chain joins TRBV5-1 and TRBJ2-7; 8 nucleotides line up with TRBD1. This CDR3 contains 15 residues. Trimming removed 0 bases from V and 0 bases from J; junction bases left unmatched: 2. Germline loops: CDR1 SGHRS, CDR2 YFSETQ. The CDR3 protein is CASSLATGGSYEQYF. CDR3 in DNA: TGCGCCAGCAGCTTGGCTACAGGGGGCTCCTACGAGCAGTACTTC.

The chain carries TRBV7-9 and TRBJ2-3; D is possibly TRBD2 (6 bases). The CDR3 length is 13 residues. The V end lost 5 bases, the J end lost 4 bases, and 10 bases lay between the germline ends. Per the germline V gene, CDR1 is SEHNR and CDR2 is FQNEAQ (reference sequence). Here the CDR3 reads CASSRGTSDTQYF. The CDR3 DNA reads as TGTGCCAGCAGCCGCGGGACTTCAGATACGCAGTATTTT.